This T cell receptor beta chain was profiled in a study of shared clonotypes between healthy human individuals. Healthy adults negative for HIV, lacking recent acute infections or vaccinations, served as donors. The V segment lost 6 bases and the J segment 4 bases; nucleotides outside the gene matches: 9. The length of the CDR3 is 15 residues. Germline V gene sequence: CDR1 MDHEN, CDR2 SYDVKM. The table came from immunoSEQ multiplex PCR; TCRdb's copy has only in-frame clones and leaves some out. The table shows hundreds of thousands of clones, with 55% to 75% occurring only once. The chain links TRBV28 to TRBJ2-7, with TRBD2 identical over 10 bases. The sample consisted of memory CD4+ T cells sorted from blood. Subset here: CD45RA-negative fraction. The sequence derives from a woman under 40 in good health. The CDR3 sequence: CASRVPGTSAYEQYF. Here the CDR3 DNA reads TGTGCCAGCAGGGTGCCCGGGACTAGCGCTTACGAGCAGTACTTC.